The present T cell receptor (beta chain) was sequenced within a study of memory CD4+ T cells and cytomegalovirus serostatus. Overall study: Donors were healthy Belgian adults, 10 or so CMV seropositive and 24 seronegative. Whole-study findings and limits: CD4+ memory repertoires contained about 40% of the roughly 160 reported CMV TCRbeta sequences. A US-trained random forest predicted CMV serostatus with median AUC about 0.92. Suggested: most of the CMV-linked TCR signature lies in CD4+ memory cells.

The sort gate was single viable CD3+CD4+CD8-CD45RO+ cells for memory CD4+ T cells. From germline, CDR1 is SGHTA and CDR2 FQGNSA. The CDR3 is 15 amino acids. Trimming pared 5 bases from V and 0 bases from J, leaving 12 bases between. This clone showed up just a few times. What it recognizes is unknown. TCRdb's table, derived via immunoSEQ multiplex PCR, lists solely in-frame clones and lacks some. The sample lists approximately 51,000 clones; around 70% were seen once. The chain combines TRBV7-2 with TRBJ2-3, with D possibly being TRBD1 (5 bases). The source is an adult in good health and CMV-seropositive. Sequencing input: memory CD4+ T cells from blood. The CDR3 sequence is CASSSTGISTDTQYF. CDR3 bases: TGTGCCAGCAGCAGCACAGGAATAAGCACAGATACGCAGTATTTT.